Sequencing of this T cell receptor beta chain was carried out in a study of cytomegalovirus exposure and HLA in healthy donors (dated by TCRdb to the late 2010s). General notes on the study: In an earlier analysis of roughly 500 of the donors, approximately 300 Gb of sequence data and 120 million or so unique TCR beta sequences from roughly 180 million T cells were reported. An early release that covered roughly 600 HLA-typed donors contained 300 to 350 gigabases of sequencing data and tens of millions of unique TCR sequences. The genetic ancestry cluster associated with self-reported Caucasian donors included roughly 84% of the approximately 430 genotyped donors. The study aimed to test whether cataloging public T cell receptors could reveal signatures of past pathogen exposure. Using immunosequencing, the study profiled T cell repertoires from about 610 subjects and related those repertoires to cytomegalovirus serostatus. Along with the roughly 700-subject first cohort, a separate validation cohort of 120 different subjects was used. High-throughput TCR immunosequencing, statistical association of individual TCRs with disease status, and machine learning were combined to predict cytomegalovirus infection status. To study patterns of TCR occurrence, a later analysis re-analyzed previously published TCR beta repertoires from under 750 donors and added high-resolution HLA genotyping. Rather than drawing on any new phenotypic data, the later analysis identified candidate immune exposures from TCR beta sequences and the way those sequences occurred across donors. To decide whether each TCR beta V gene segment behaved as functional or pseudogenic, an earlier analysis of some 600 of the donors relied on high-throughput TCR beta sequencing. Donor age, sex, ethnicity and CMV serostatus were collected together with the repertoire data. A later genetic analysis took genome-wide SNP genotypes for 398 of the 666 donors and used that subset as a discovery cohort. All discovery cohort repertoires had been generated on a single sequencing platform. Both class I and class II loci were covered by HLA typing, at four-digit resolution. The number of donors typed differed by locus, with roughly 629-640 for A, B, C, DRB1 and DQB1, around 500 for DQA1, approximately 580 for DPA1, and about 450 for DPB1. Four to six DR-DQ haplotypes were handled as single units for association and clustering, since linkage in the cohort was strong. Across under 500 genotyped donors of the cohort, an average of roughly 250,000 unique TCR beta nucleotide sequences per donor were sequenced, and roughly a sixth of those sequences were non-productive. Here is what the overall study found, with its caveats: Correlated functional status among segregating V segments might be attributable to linkage disequilibrium, but an unknown experimental factor could not be ruled out. A later analysis associated approximately 17,000 TCR beta sequences with specific HLA alleles at a false discovery rate of 0.05. For the cohort, immune exposure information was limited to CMV serostatus. V-gene and J-gene trimming of TCR beta chains was associated with a missense DCLRE1C variant in a later genetic analysis, and the association was replicated in an independent cohort. Compared with equally common non-associated chains, HLA-associated TCR beta chains in a later analysis were more clonally expanded and had lower generation probabilities. In an earlier analysis of 587 of the donors, most TCR beta V segments appeared in productive rearrangements about 87% or about 30% of the time, broadly matching IMGT annotations. HLA typing was unavailable for some donors at each locus, so association tests used only the typed subset. In a later analysis, TCR association rates were found to vary across HLA loci, with the most associated TCRs seen for DRB1 alleles and the fewest for HLA-C alleles. According to a later genetic analysis, donors in an Asian-associated ancestry cluster had fewer N-insertions in productive TCRs than the approximately 670-donor mean. Most TCR sequences were observed very rarely across donors, whereas some public TCRs were present in many individuals. A total of roughly 160 TCR beta chains were listed by the study as associated with cytomegalovirus. The authors suggested that the approach could potentially be generalized to other disease states and immunological phenotypes. Roughly uniform sequencing depth across donors was assumed in presence/absence analyses, although this assumption may not hold. A group of highly shared sequence variants was considered likely to be a technical artifact of the sequencing pipeline. The earlier analysis of about 600 of the donors excluded 15 to 20 rarely observed V segments, including chromosome 9 orphons, because counts were too low. A later analysis reported that several top co-occurrence clusters appeared linked to parvovirus B19, influenza, CMV and Epstein-Barr virus. A further reported finding was that TCR beta sequences accurately predicted the HLA-A and HLA-B alleles for most subjects in the first cohort. Assigning TCR associations to individual alleles was difficult when HLA alleles, especially DR and DQ, strongly co-occurred. In both the original and validation cohorts, the classifier was reported to diagnose cytomegalovirus status with high specificity and sensitivity. A later analysis found that most CMV-associated TCR beta chains appeared HLA-restricted, with HLA associations seemingly driven largely by CMV exposure. In this cohort, only TCR beta chains were sequenced, and detectable features were limited by the absence of alpha or paired-chain data. A few of the identified cytomegalovirus-associated TCR beta chains were confirmed in vitro to be specific for cytomegalovirus antigens. The 87-base-pair reads could not distinguish some IMGT-functional V segments, including TRBV6-2 and TRBV6-3, so those segments were excluded.

In the case of this clone: This receptor's antigen is unknown. One base away there is no much larger clone; base qualities are not given.

The cohort comprised approximately 700 healthy bone marrow donors. Cohort members were all nominally healthy when sampled, although unrecorded immune exposures were likely present. The donor was CMV seronegative and belonged to the group of around 400 seronegative cohort members. A peripheral blood sample was provided by each donor, and peripheral blood mononuclear cells were used for TCR beta sequencing. The Qiagen DNeasy Blood Extraction Kit was used to extract genomic DNA from the blood cell samples. Libraries were built with the immunoSEQ multiplex PCR assay. For the multiplex PCR, a mixture combining 60 forward primers for TCR Vbeta segments and 13 reverse primers for TCR Jbeta segments was used. A multiplex PCR assay on genomic DNA amplified the CDR3 region of rearranged TCR beta genes. The amplified TCR beta libraries were sequenced on the Illumina HiSeq System as 87-base-pair reads. The study's processing was this. A later analysis counted tens of millions of unique TCR beta chains across the 550 to 800 repertoires, and around 9.9 million of these chains were shared by at least two donors. To remove PCR and sequencing errors, raw reads were error-corrected and collapsed into unique sequences using a nearest-neighbor algorithm that merged closely related sequences. V, D and J gene segments were assigned by aligning CDR3 sequences to IMGT reference sequences. Each retained sequence needed at least a six-nucleotide match to both a V gene segment and a J gene segment. Rearrangements were classified as productive when the CDR3 lacked stop codons and remained in frame with V and J, and all other rearrangements were classified as non-productive. Following IMGT convention, CDR3 was defined as the stretch from the second conserved V-encoded cysteine to the conserved J-encoded phenylalanine. In an earlier analysis of 587 of the donors, sequences lacking an unambiguous match to a single V gene segment were excluded. In an earlier analysis of 587 of the donors, a V segment was called functional when productive rearrangements were above 56.7%, and segregating when the standard deviation between donors exceeded 5%. To diagnose cytomegalovirus status from the catalog of TCR beta chain sequences, a statistical classification framework was built. V and J gene assignment, in a later analysis, came from comparing TCR nucleotide sequences with IMGT/GENE-DB human TR gene sequences. A later analysis assigned CDR3 sequences and most-parsimonious VDJ recombination scenarios with the TCRdist pipeline. In a later analysis, each TCR beta chain was defined by its CDR3 amino acid sequence together with its V-gene family, and reads without a unique V-gene family were excluded. A later analysis removed nearly 600 highly shared, low-generation-probability nucleotide sequences to deal with suspected cross-contamination and a sequencing artifact. In a later analysis, a clonal expansion index for each public chain was calculated from normalized within-repertoire ranks of inferred template counts. Generation probabilities in a later analysis came from a VDJ recombination model fitted to out-of-frame rearrangements, and those results were checked against IGoR. In a later analysis, TCR-TCR, TCR-HLA and TCR-CMV co-occurrence was scored with hypergeometric tests, and a repertoire-size bias correction was applied to TCR pairs. False discovery rates were estimated in a later analysis by permuting HLA or CMV assignments 20 times. A later analysis grouped co-occurring TCRs with DBSCAN, adding TCRdist sequence similarity when clustering within HLA-allele-positive subsets. Repertoires with fewer than 30,000 or more than 120,000 public chains, plus five repertoires with anomalous nucleotide sharing, were excluded from co-occurrence clustering. TCRdb obtained this table from immuneACCESS and retained in-frame rearrangements with V and J assigned. These tables miss some clones; where compared with another copy, unresolved V genes account for less than half of the shortfall, and the remainder is unexplained. D and trimming come from the DNA, and the V and J calls and clone size come from that table. This sample gives about 140,000 clones in total; around 75% of them show up just once. 1.2% of the sample is held by the ten biggest clonotypes.

The junction carries 23 bases between V and J, which are trimmed by 1 base and 8 bases respectively. From the cysteine through the phenylalanine, the CDR3 covers 17 amino acids. Kept here is only the CDR3 DNA, which spans 51 bases and is read in frame from base 1. CDR1 LGHNA and CDR2 YNFKEQ were looked up in the germline V gene. The TCR originated in a female donor in good health and CMV-seronegative. The sequenced material came from PBMCs. The chain is made from TRBV4-2 and TRBJ1-2; the D gene lacks a confident call. This receptor carries the CDR3 CASSQALAERSSKGYTF. DNA sequence: TGTGCCAGCAGCCAAGCTTTAGCAGAGCGATCGTCGAAAGGCTACACCTTC.